This entry features one T cell receptor (beta chain) sequence. The antigen is not known. This specimen comes from a study of cytomegalovirus exposure and HLA in healthy donors. Study-wide findings and caveats: Most TCR beta V segments were productive about 90% or about 30% of the time in an earlier analysis. Later analysis identified a missense DCLRE1C variant that was linked to TCR beta V- and J-gene trimming.

Donors had nominal health at sampling but likely had unrecorded immune exposures. A multiplex PCR was run with 60 Vbeta primers and 13 Jbeta primers. The protocol was immunoSEQ multiplex PCR, while the TCRdb copy is restricted to in-frame clones and leaves out a portion. The table has 200,000 to 300,000 clones, about four fifths seen once; the top ten hold 4.5% to 6%. This receptor was taken from a woman aged 40-49 years in good health and CMV-seropositive. The sequenced material came from PBMCs.

DNA for the CDR3: TGCGCCAGCAGTTCTGACGGGACAGGGGAGAATGAGCAGTTCTTC. Its protein product is CASSSDGTGENEQFF. The V call is TRBV10-1, the J call TRBJ2-1; TRBD1 agrees at 10 bases. Germline CDR1 is WNHNN and CDR2 is SYGVQD (reference sequence). The CDR3 is 15 amino acids. The V and J ends lost 5 bases and 7 bases, in that order; junction bases with no gene match: 8.